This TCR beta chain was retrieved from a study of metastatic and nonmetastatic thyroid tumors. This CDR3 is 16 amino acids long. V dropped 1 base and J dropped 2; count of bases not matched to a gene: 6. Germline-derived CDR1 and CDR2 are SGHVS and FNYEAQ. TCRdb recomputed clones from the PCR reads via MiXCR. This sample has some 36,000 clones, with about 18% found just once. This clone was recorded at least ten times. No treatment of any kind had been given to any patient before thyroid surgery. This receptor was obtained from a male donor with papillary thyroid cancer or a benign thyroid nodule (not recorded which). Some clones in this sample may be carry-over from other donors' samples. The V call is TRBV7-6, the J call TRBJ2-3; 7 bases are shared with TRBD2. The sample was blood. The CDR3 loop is CASSLVSSGITDTQYF. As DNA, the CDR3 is TGTGCCAGCAGCTTAGTATCCAGCGGGATCACAGATACGCAGTATTTT.